The clone carrying this T cell receptor (beta chain) has a count of ten or more. What it binds is unknown. The data stem from a study of T cells in Graves' hyperthyroidism and ophthalmopathy. For the study at large: Peripheral blood was acquired at first diagnosis, ahead of any therapy whatsoever. Points from the study as a whole: Blood also showed most of the thyroid clonotypes that were expanded above 0.001.

Germline assignment: CDR1 SGHNT and CDR2 YENEEA. This CDR3 is built from 17 residues. V lost 5 bases, J lost 1 base, and 11 bases stayed unmatched. The source material, RNA transcripts, was used to amplify TCR beta CDR3 regions. The TCR CDR3 was amplified in a first-round RT-PCR using the HTBI primer set. TCRdb reanalysed the multiplex PCR reads using MiXCR and keeps one entry per CDR3 protein. This sample carries under 450,000 distinct CDR3 sequences, approximately 12% of them seen once, and the ten largest clones take more than 20%. Each 10 ml fresh peripheral blood draw supplied the PBMCs. This chain joins TRBV11-3 and TRBJ2-1, with 7 nucleotides matching TRBD1. The sequence derives from a young man with Graves' hyperthyroidism that later progressed to Graves' ophthalmopathy. Specimen: blood. The CDR3 nucleotides are TGTGCCAGCAGCCGTAGAGACAGGGCGTCGTCCTACAATGAGCAGTTCTTC. It is translated as CASSRRDRASSYNEQFF.